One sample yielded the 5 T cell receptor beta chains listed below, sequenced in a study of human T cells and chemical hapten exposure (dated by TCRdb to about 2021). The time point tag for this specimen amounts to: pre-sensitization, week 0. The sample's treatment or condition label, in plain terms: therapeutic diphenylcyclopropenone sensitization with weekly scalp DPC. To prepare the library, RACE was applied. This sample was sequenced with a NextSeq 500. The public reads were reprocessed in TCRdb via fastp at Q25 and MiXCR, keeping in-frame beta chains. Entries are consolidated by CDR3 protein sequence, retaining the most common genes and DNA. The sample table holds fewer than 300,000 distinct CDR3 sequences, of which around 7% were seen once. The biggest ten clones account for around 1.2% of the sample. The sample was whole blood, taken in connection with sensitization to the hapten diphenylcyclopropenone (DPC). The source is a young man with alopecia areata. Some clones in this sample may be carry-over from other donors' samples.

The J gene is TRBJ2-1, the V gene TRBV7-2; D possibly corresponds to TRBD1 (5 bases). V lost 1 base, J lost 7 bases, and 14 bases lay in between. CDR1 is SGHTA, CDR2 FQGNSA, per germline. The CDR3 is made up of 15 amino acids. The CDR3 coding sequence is TGTGCCAGCAGCTTAGAGGCAGGGTATAGGAATGAGCAGTTCTTC. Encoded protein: CASSLEAGYRNEQFF.

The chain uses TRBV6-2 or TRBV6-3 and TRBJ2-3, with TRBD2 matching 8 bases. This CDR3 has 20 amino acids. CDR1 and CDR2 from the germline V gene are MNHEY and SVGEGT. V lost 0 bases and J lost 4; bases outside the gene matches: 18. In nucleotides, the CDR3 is TGTGCCAGCAGTTACTCGAAGGGGAACCGCGGGGGGCCACGCGCAGATACGCAGTATTTT. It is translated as CASSYSKGNRGGPRADTQYF.

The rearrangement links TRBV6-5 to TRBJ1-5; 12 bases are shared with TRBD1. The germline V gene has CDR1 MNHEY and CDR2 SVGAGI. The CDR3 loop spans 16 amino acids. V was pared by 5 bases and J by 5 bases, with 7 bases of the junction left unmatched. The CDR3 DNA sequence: TGTGCCAGCAGTCCCCCGGGACAGGGGGCGCATCAGCCCCAGCATTTT. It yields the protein CASSPPGQGAHQPQHF.

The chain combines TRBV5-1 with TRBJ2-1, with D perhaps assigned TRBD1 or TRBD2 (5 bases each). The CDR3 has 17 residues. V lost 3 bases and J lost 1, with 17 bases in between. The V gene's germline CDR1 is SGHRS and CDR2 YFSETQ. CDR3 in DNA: TGCGCCAGCAGCTCCCCCGACCGCGAGGGGTCCTACAATGAGCAGTTCTTC. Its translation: CASSSPDREGSYNEQFF.

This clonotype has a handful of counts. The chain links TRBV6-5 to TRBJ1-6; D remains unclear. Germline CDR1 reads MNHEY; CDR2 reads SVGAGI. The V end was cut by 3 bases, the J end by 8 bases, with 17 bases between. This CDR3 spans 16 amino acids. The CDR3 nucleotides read TGTGCCAGCAGTTATAAACTGACGGGCGGGCATTCACCCCTCCACTTT. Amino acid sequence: CASSYKLTGGHSPLHF.